The clone carrying this T cell receptor (beta chain) was detected only a few times. Its antigen is as yet unknown. The memory fraction was CD4+CD45RO+CD25- cells. Germline V gene lookup returns CDR1 KGHDR and CDR2 SFDVKD. V shed 5 bases and J shed 4 bases, with 5 bases lying between them. There are 12 residues in the CDR3. Full-length variable regions came from constant-region reverse primers plus semi-nested Nested Universal Primer A PCR. TCRdb reanalysed the 5' RACE reads using MiXCR and keeps one entry per CDR3 protein. The top ten hold less than 3.5% of the sample, which has more than 45,000 distinct CDR3 sequences, 25% to 30% seen once. Whole-study results and caveats: Larger-cohort validation covered only one TCR beta V-J rearrangement. Greatest tumor Treg TCR overlap was with tumor naive CD4+ cells.

Specimen: tumor-infiltrating memory CD4+ T cells sorted from the breast tumor. The subset here: memory CD4+ T cells, CD4+CD45RO+CD25-. The clonotype was recovered from a female donor with breast cancer. The J gene is TRBJ1-5, the V gene TRBV24-1; D is uncertain. The CDR3: CATSASNQPQHF. The CDR3 DNA sequence: TGTGCCACCAGTGCTTCGAATCAGCCCCAGCATTTT.